This paragraph covers one T cell receptor (beta chain) sequence. This record belongs to a study of blood T cells in healthy people across ages. Then a second PCR, running roughly 7 to 11 cycles, was carried out with a sample-barcoded 5' primer and a J-beta primer mix. One entry per CDR3 protein, called by TCRdb with MiXCR from the 5' RACE reads. The sample has some 780,000 distinct CDR3 sequences, roughly three fifths seen once. The CDR3 length is 15 residues. The germline V gene has CDR1 SQVTM and CDR2 ANQGSEA. This TCR came from a man between 40 and 49 years old in good health. This chain joins TRBV29-1 and TRBJ2-2; 8 positions agree with TRBD2. The sequencing sample was made of blood. CDR3 sequence: CTARSGGQNTGELFF. The CDR3 region has the DNA TGCACCGCCCGCTCGGGGGGGCAGAACACCGGGGAGCTGTTTTTT.